Each of the 30 T cell receptor beta chains below was sequenced from the same sample in a study of cytomegalovirus exposure and HLA in healthy donors. The PCR made use of 60 Vbeta and 13 Jbeta primers. Profiling relied on immunoSEQ multiplex PCR, and the TCRdb table lists in-frame clones only, not all of them. The table lists some 170,000 clones, about 72% of them singletons. Input material: PBMCs. These receptors originate from a human donor in good health.

The V gene is TRBV5-6, the J gene TRBJ1-5, with a possible D match to TRBD1 (6 bases). The germline V gene has CDR1 SGHDT and CDR2 YYEEEE. CDR3 length: 14 amino acids. The V end was cut by 4 bases, the J end by 5 bases, with 13 bases between. The CDR3 nucleotides read TGTGCCAGCAGCGTAGGGGGATTTGATCAGCCCCAGCATTTT. Translating gives CASSVGGFDQPQHF.

This clone was detected only a few times. The CDR3 region has the DNA TGTGCCAGTACCGCCAGGACAGGTTATAGCAATCAGCCCCAGCATTTT. It specifies CASTARTGYSNQPQHF. The rearrangement links TRBV19 to TRBJ1-5; 7 nucleotides align to TRBD1. After removal of 7 bases from V and 0 bases from J, the junction contained 9 bases not matched to a gene. CDR3 length equals 16 residues. The germline CDR1 and CDR2 sequences are LNHDA and SQIVND (reference sequence).

The CDR3 DNA follows: TGTGCCAGCGGACGGCAGGGCGGCTACGAGCAGTACTTC. Its protein is CASGRQGGYEQYF. This chain joins TRBV2 and TRBJ2-7, with D tentatively TRBD1 (5 bases). Germline V gene sequence: CDR1 SNHLY, CDR2 FYNNEI. CDR3 length: 13 residues. V lost 8 bases, J lost 3 bases, and 14 bases lay in between.

The sample holds a few counts of this clone. This chain uses TRBV18 with TRBJ1-3; D gene uncertain. V shed 0 bases and J shed 1 base, with 10 bases lying between them. Germline assignment: CDR1 KGHSH and CDR2 LQKENI. The CDR3 contains 16 residues. The CDR3 coding sequence is TGTGCCAGCTCACCACCGCAGTTCGTGTCTGGAAACACCATATATTTT. This sequence encodes CASSPPQFVSGNTIYF.

The chain recombines TRBV11-1 with TRBJ2-7; weak D call: TRBD1 (5 bases). From germline, CDR1 is SGHAT and CDR2 FQDESV (reference sequence). V was shortened by 8 bases and J by 6 bases, with 23 bases between the two germline ends. The CDR3 has 15 residues. The CDR3 reads CASRAGADPRGEQYF. The CDR3 bases are TGTGCCAGCCGCGCTGGGGCTGACCCCCGCGGCGAGCAGTACTTC.

The table lists this clone with a count of one. This chain joins TRBV2 and TRBJ2-7; 10 nucleotides line up with TRBD1. From germline, CDR1 is SNHLY and CDR2 FYNNEI. This CDR3 is 14 amino acids long. V shed 7 bases and J 3 bases; nucleotides not matched to a gene: 6. The DNA of the CDR3 is TGTGCCAGCACTCGGACAGGGGGAGGCTACGAGCAGTACTTC. Residues: CASTRTGGGYEQYF.

The V and J genes are TRBV9 and TRBJ2-5; TRBD2 might be the D (6 bases). The CDR3 sequence is 14 residues long. CDR1 and CDR2 (germline): SGDLS, YYNGEE. V was trimmed by 4 bases and J by 5 bases, leaving 15 bases between them. The CDR3 loop reads CASSTGLSAETQYF. The CDR3 DNA is TGTGCCAGCAGCACAGGACTATCCGCGGAGACCCAGTACTTC.

This chain joins TRBV2 and TRBJ2-5; possibly TRBD2 for D (6 bases). CDR1 and CDR2 from the germline V gene are SNHLY and FYNNEI. CDR3 length: 15 residues. V shed 1 base and J shed 4 bases, with 13 bases lying between them. CDR3 sequence reads: CASSEGLGRGETQYF. CDR3 nucleotides: TGTGCCAGCAGTGAAGGACTAGGGCGCGGAGAGACCCAGTACTTC.

This clone came up a few times. The gene calls are TRBV11-2 and TRBJ1-4, with TRBD1 matching over 8 bases. Germline-derived CDR1 and CDR2 are SGHAT and FQNNGV. The CDR3 has 14 amino acids. The trim removed 6 bases at V and 8 bases at J, leaving 8 bases unmatched. The CDR3 bases are TGTGCCAGCAGGGTCACAGGGGGAGTAGAAAAACTGTTTTTT. Translation gives CASRVTGGVEKLFF.

This chain connects TRBV5-6 to TRBJ1-1, with D unresolved. The germline V gene encodes CDR1 SGHDT and CDR2 YYEEEE. The CDR3 runs 14 residues. Trimming took off 4 bases at V and 3 bases at J, with 13 bases between the two ends. The CDR3 nucleotides read TGTGCCAGCAGCAGGGAGGGATGGGACACTGAAGCTTTCTTT. Protein sequence: CASSREGWDTEAFF.

The chain has TRBV27 and TRBJ2-7; maybe TRBD1 (6 bases). The CDR3 extends over 15 amino acids. The V and J ends lost 6 bases and 2 bases respectively, with 17 bases between them. Germline CDR1 reads MNHEY; CDR2 reads SMNVEV (reference sequence). This CDR3 is CASSRSGTHPYEQYF. The CDR3 DNA follows: TGTGCCAGCAGCCGCTCCGGGACACACCCCTACGAGCAGTACTTC.

The V gene is TRBV16, the J gene TRBJ1-2; D call uncertain. V was pared by 4 bases and J by 7 bases, with 16 bases between. The CDR3 is 14 residues long. Germline-derived CDR1 and CDR2 are KGHSY and FQNENV. CDR3 in DNA: TGTGCCAGCAGCCGACGTGGGAGGGAGGGTGGCTACACCTTC. Protein: CASSRRGREGGYTF.

This clone was picked up a small number of times. The genes are TRBV6-1 and TRBJ1-5; D uncertain. This CDR3 contains 14 residues. Germline V lookup: CDR1 MNHNS, CDR2 SASEGT. V lost 2 bases and J 4 bases, leaving 9 bases between the germline ends. This chain's CDR3 is CASSELTPNQPQHF. CDR3 nucleotides: TGTGCCAGCAGTGAATTGACACCTAATCAGCCCCAGCATTTT.

The V gene is TRBV27, the J gene TRBJ1-2; D is possibly TRBD1 (5 bases). V was shortened by 3 bases and J by 6 bases, with 14 bases between the two germline ends. The V gene's germline CDR1 is MNHEY and CDR2 SMNVEV (reference sequence). The CDR3 totals 14 residues. The CDR3 protein is CASSFVYRKDGYTF. The CDR3 DNA reads TGTGCCAGCAGTTTCGTTTACAGGAAGGATGGCTACACCTTC.

The chain combines TRBV4-1 with TRBJ1-2, with a weak D call TRBD1 (6 bases). With 6 bases removed from V and 7 bases from J, the gap between germline ends came to 12 bases. From germline, CDR1 is MGHRA and CDR2 YSYEKL. The CDR3 covers 12 residues. The DNA of the CDR3 is TGCGCCAGCAGACAACAGGGTGCTGGCTACACCTTC. This codes for CASRQQGAGYTF.

The chain has TRBV18 and TRBJ1-2, with TRBD1 matching 8 bases. Per germline, CDR1 KGHSH and CDR2 LQKENI. Trimming removed 4 bases from V and 4 bases from J; junction bases left unmatched: 5. The CDR3 totals 14 residues. CDR3 coding DNA: TGTGCCAGCTCACTCGGACAGGGTGTCTATGGCTACACCTTC. Translated: CASSLGQGVYGYTF.

The chain is built from TRBV30 and TRBJ2-4; 10 bases fit TRBD2. The CDR3 loop spans 16 amino acids. Germline V CDR1 and CDR2: GTSNPN, SVGIG (reference sequence). Trimming removed 1 base from V and 1 base from J; junction bases left unmatched: 4. This CDR3 is CAWSAPLAGAKNIQYF. The DNA of the CDR3 is TGTGCCTGGAGTGCCCCACTAGCGGGGGCCAAAAACATTCAGTACTTC.

This clone was detected a few times. This chain links TRBV7-3 with TRBJ2-5; 8 bases are a match to TRBD1. Germline CDR1 reads SGHTA; CDR2 reads FQGTGA. This CDR3 contains 12 residues. After removal of 5 bases from V and 5 bases from J, the junction contained 1 base not matched to a gene. This CDR3 reads CASSRQGETQYF. CDR3 DNA sequence: TGTGCCAGCAGCCGACAGGGGGAGACCCAGTACTTC.

This chain joins TRBV27 and TRBJ2-2; 7 bases match TRBD1. The germline gives CDR1 MNHEY, CDR2 SMNVEV (reference sequence). CDR3 length: 15 residues. After removal of 5 bases from V and 3 bases from J, the junction contained 6 bases not matched to a gene. CDR3 sequence reads: CASSLRDRHTGELFF. As DNA, the CDR3 is TGTGCCAGCAGTCTCCGGGACAGACACACCGGGGAGCTGTTTTTT.

V usage is TRBV5-1 and J usage is TRBJ1-1, with D uncertain. This CDR3 is built from 13 residues. From germline, CDR1 is SGHRS and CDR2 YFSETQ. Deletions cut 4 bases from V and 1 base from J, with 8 bases between. The CDR3 DNA is TGCGCCAGCAGCCGAGATCAGAACACTGAAGCTTTCTTT. Its translation is CASSRDQNTEAFF.

The gene calls are TRBV6-6 and TRBJ2-2, with a possible D match to TRBD2 (6 bases). V lost 3 bases, J lost 13 bases, and 21 bases lay in between. This CDR3 has 15 amino acids. Germline V lookup: CDR1 MNHNY, CDR2 SVGAGI (reference sequence). The CDR3 reads CASSYRVGTGDSLFF. CDR3 in DNA: TGTGCCAGCAGTTATAGAGTAGGGACGGGGGATTCGCTGTTTTTT.

This clone was detected only a few times. The chain carries TRBV29-1 and TRBJ2-3; 9 nucleotides align to TRBD1. This CDR3 has 13 amino acids. The V gene's germline CDR1 is SQVTM and CDR2 ANQGSEA. The J segment lost 3 bases and the V segment lost 6 bases, leaving 4 bases of the junction unmatched. In DNA form, the CDR3 reads TGCAGCGTAGACAGGGGGAGAACAGATACGCAGTATTTT. Its translation is CSVDRGRTDTQYF.

The chain links TRBV4-1 to TRBJ1-6; D perhaps matches TRBD1 (5 bases). The V end lost 2 bases, the J end lost 10 bases, and 12 bases lay between the germline ends. The CDR3 spans 14 residues. Germline V gene sequence: CDR1 MGHRA, CDR2 YSYEKL. The CDR3 region is CASSQSGGQSPLHF. In DNA form, the CDR3 reads TGCGCCAGCAGCCAATCGGGGGGTCAATCACCCCTCCACTTT.

This chain connects TRBV4-1 to TRBJ1-3; D is possibly TRBD1 (6 bases). This CDR3 is built from 15 residues. Between the trimmed V and J ends, which lost 4 bases and 0 bases, there was a span of 10 bases. Germline CDR1 MGHRA, CDR2 YSYEKL. This chain's CDR3 is CASSLSTGSGNTIYF. CDR3 sequence (DNA): TGCGCCAGCAGCCTTTCGACAGGCTCTGGAAACACCATATATTTT.

The genes are TRBV27 and TRBJ1-5, with 7 bases identical to TRBD1. V lost 2 bases and J lost 6; bases outside the gene matches: 1. The CDR3 totals 13 residues. The germline gives CDR1 MNHEY, CDR2 SMNVEV (reference sequence). The CDR3: CASSLGTAQPQHF. CDR3 nucleotide sequence: TGTGCCAGCAGTTTAGGGACAGCTCAGCCCCAGCATTTT.

This chain connects TRBV25-1 to TRBJ1-3; D gene unclear. Trimming left V 11 bases short and J 0 bases short, with 5 bases between. The CDR3 contains 11 residues. The germline V gene encodes CDR1 MGHDK and CDR2 SYGVNS. CDR3 sequence reads: CAASSGNTIYF. CDR3 sequence (DNA): TGTGCCGCGAGCTCTGGAAACACCATATATTTT.

The chain carries TRBV9 and TRBJ1-5, with 7 bases matching TRBD1. Germline CDR1 and CDR2: SGDLS and YYNGEE. CDR3 size: 15 residues. The junction had 7 bases not matched to a gene; V was cut back by 3 bases and J by 4 bases. The CDR3 bases are TGTGCCAGCAGCGCAACAGGACAGGTAAATCAGCCCCAGCATTTT. The encoded protein is CASSATGQVNQPQHF.

The chain is built from TRBV4-1 and TRBJ2-2; 8 bases line up with TRBD1. V dropped 4 bases and J dropped 3; count of bases not matched to a gene: 10. Germline assignment: CDR1 MGHRA and CDR2 YSYEKL. The CDR3 has 17 amino acids. CDR3 in DNA: TGCGCCAGCAGCCTTGGGACAGGACCCTTCGACACCGGGGAGCTGTTTTTT. Protein product: CASSLGTGPFDTGELFF.

This chain uses TRBV15 with TRBJ1-3; D might be TRBD1 (6 bases). Germline assignment: CDR1 LNHNV and CDR2 YYDKDF (reference sequence). Trimming shortened V by 2 bases and J by 4 bases, and 12 bases separated the two germline ends. This CDR3 comprises 15 residues. The CDR3 sequence: CATSRSRTEGNTIYF. CDR3 nucleotide sequence: TGTGCCACCAGCAGATCTCGGACAGAAGGAAACACCATATATTTT.

This clone was seen only a few times. The chain combines TRBV2 with TRBJ1-2; D is possibly TRBD1 (6 bases). Trimming took 7 bases from V and 6 from J, leaving 15 bases between them. Germline loops: CDR1 SNHLY, CDR2 FYNNEI. The CDR3 length is 13 residues. CDR3 DNA sequence: TGTGCCAGCACATCCGCAGGGGCGAATGGCTACACCTTC. Protein sequence: CASTSAGANGYTF.